These 29 T cell receptor beta chains were all obtained from the same sample, sequenced in a study of beta chain features in type 1 diabetes. Expressed TCRB transcripts were sequenced because the isolated RNA had all been reverse transcribed beforehand. Libraries were prepared by immunoSEQ multiplex PCR; TCRdb keeps only in-frame clonotypes and omits some of them. The sample lists almost 350,000 clones, roughly 8% seen once, with approximately 0.47% in the top ten. The sequenced sample was central memory CD4+ T cells from blood. The receptors originated from a woman aged 18 to 35 in good health.

In this sample, this clone turned up many times. The V gene is TRBV5-6, the J gene TRBJ2-3; D is undetermined. Trimming removed 0 bases at V and 8 bases at J, with 4 bases between. Germline V gene sequence: CDR1 SGHDT, CDR2 YYEEEE. CDR3 length equals 11 residues. The CDR3: CASSLGFTQYF. The CDR3 DNA reads as TGTGCCAGCAGCTTGGGATTTACGCAGTATTTT.

Many counts were recorded for this clone. This chain links TRBV4-3 with TRBJ2-7, with D possibly being TRBD1 or TRBD2 (5 bases each). Germline V CDR1 and CDR2: LGHNA, YSLEER. The CDR3 length is 14 residues. The V end lost 0 bases, the J end lost 3 bases, and 9 bases lay between the germline ends. CDR3 region: CASSQDRAGYEQYF. DNA of the CDR3: TGCGCCAGCAGCCAAGACAGGGCGGGCTACGAGCAGTACTTC.

This sequence joins TRBV11-2 and TRBJ2-2; D is undetermined. CDR3 size: 15 residues. The germline V gene has CDR1 SGHAT and CDR2 FQNNGV. V lost 6 bases and J 0 bases, leaving 11 bases between the germline ends. Here the CDR3 DNA reads TGTGCCAGCAGATACAGTGAAACGAACACCGGGGAGCTGTTTTTT. It yields the protein CASRYSETNTGELFF.

The sample holds a few counts of this clone. The germline gene is not matched at one end of the junction; a read error may be the cause. Other nucleotide sequences in the sample specify the same CDR3. The chain combines TRBV5-4 with TRBJ1-4; D may be TRBD1 (5 bases). The V gene's germline CDR1 is SGHNT and CDR2 YYREEE (reference sequence). The CDR3 is 13 amino acids. CDR3 nucleotides: TGCGCCAGCAGCTTAAACCAGGGAGGAAAACTGTTTTTT. Amino acids: CASSLNQGGKLFF.

As for this clone: Other DNA variants within this sample encode the same CDR3. The genes are TRBV5-6 and TRBJ2-5; TRBD2 aligns across 9 bases. The CDR3 totals 14 residues. Germline V gene lookup returns CDR1 SGHDT and CDR2 YYEEEE. The V segment lost 2 bases and the J segment 9 bases; nucleotides outside the gene matches: 8. The CDR3 reads CASSFGSGSGPQYF. The CDR3 DNA sequence: TGTGCCAGCAGCTTCGGTAGCGGGAGTGGGCCCCAGTACTTC.

This clone was counted a few times. V is TRBV7-9 and J is TRBJ1-1; 7 nucleotides line up with TRBD1. CDR1 is SEHNR, CDR2 FQNEAQ, per germline (reference sequence). The CDR3 spans 16 residues. The junction had 11 bases not matched to a gene; V was cut back by 4 bases and J by 3 bases. CDR3 nucleotide sequence: TGTGCCAGCAGCTACACGACAGGGCGTTTTGACACTGAAGCTTTCTTT. It yields the protein CASSYTTGRFDTEAFF.

The J gene is TRBJ1-4, the V gene TRBV15; D unresolved. V was shortened by 0 bases and J by 2 bases, with 4 bases between the two germline ends. CDR1 and CDR2 (germline): LNHNV, YYDKDF (reference sequence). CDR3 length equals 14 residues. In nucleotides, the CDR3 is TGTGCCACCAGCAGAGAGGACACTAATGAAAAACTGTTTTTT. Its protein product is CATSREDTNEKLFF.

As for this clone: In the same sample, other DNA sequences code for this CDR3. This chain joins TRBV4-2 and TRBJ2-5, with D hard to call. The CDR3 spans 14 residues. Looked up from germline, CDR1 is LGHNA and CDR2 is YNFKEQ. V gave up 1 base and J gave up 1 base, with 7 bases separating them. The CDR3 sequence is CASSQVGGQETQYF. The CDR3 DNA is TGTGCCAGCAGCCAAGTGGGCGGCCAAGAGACCCAGTACTTC.

This clone appeared a few times. The chain joins TRBV11-3 to TRBJ2-1, with a possible D match to TRBD2 (6 bases). Germline-derived CDR1 and CDR2 are SGHNT and YENEEA. V shed 1 base and J shed 6 bases, with 13 bases lying between them. CDR3 length: 15 residues. The CDR3 sequence is CASSLGASVFNEQFF. CDR3 in DNA: TGTGCCAGCAGCTTAGGGGCTAGCGTTTTCAATGAGCAGTTCTTC.

V gene TRBV7-2 combines with J gene TRBJ2-1; the D gene is possibly TRBD1 (5 bases). From germline, CDR1 is SGHTA and CDR2 FQGNSA. With 1 base removed from V and 4 bases from J, the gap between germline ends came to 20 bases. The CDR3 extends over 18 amino acids. The CDR3 is CASSLGGYLTHLYNEQFF. The CDR3 coding sequence is TGTGCCAGCAGCTTAGGGGGCTACCTTACCCACCTTTACAATGAGCAGTTCTTC.

This clone was counted between two and nine times. The rearrangement uses TRBV5-4 and TRBJ1-1; D is ambiguous. This CDR3 region has 13 residues. V was cut by 2 bases and J by 0 bases, with 5 bases left in between. Per the germline V gene, CDR1 is SGHNT and CDR2 is YYREEE (reference sequence). CDR3 in DNA: TGTGCCAGCAGCTTAGACTTGAACACTGAAGCTTTCTTT. Protein: CASSLDLNTEAFF. The whole variable domain, filled in from reference TRBV5-4 and TRBJ1-1, reads ETGVTQSPTHLIKTRGQQVTLRCSSQSGHNTVSWYQQALGQGPQFIFQYYREEENGRGNFPPRFSGLQFPNYSSELNVNALELDDSALYLCASSLDLNTEAFFGQGTRLTVV.

This clone was seen only a few times. The junction shows a germline mismatch at one end, possibly a read error. J is TRBJ2-3 and V is TRBV7-7, with TRBD2 matching over 12 bases. Looked up from germline, CDR1 is SSHAT and CDR2 is FNYEAQ (reference sequence). The CDR3 runs 17 residues. DNA of the CDR3: TGTGCTAGCAGCCTACGACTAGCGGGAGAGGCTCCAGATACGCAGTATTTT. Amino acid sequence: CASSLRLAGEAPDTQYF.

The table lists this clone with a few counts. This chain uses TRBV7-2 with TRBJ2-2, with D possibly called TRBD1 or TRBD2 (6 bases each). Trimming stripped 5 bases from V and 5 bases from J, with 18 bases between. The CDR3 totals 16 residues. Per the germline V gene, CDR1 is SGHTA and CDR2 is FQGNSA. CDR3 nucleotides: TGTGCCAGCAGCCCAGGGGCCATGGGGAGGACCGGGGAGCTGTTTTTT. Protein product: CASSPGAMGRTGELFF.

This clone was found many times. The V gene is TRBV14, the J gene TRBJ2-5; perhaps TRBD1 as D (6 bases). From germline, CDR1 is SGHDN and CDR2 FVKESK. Trimming left V 4 bases short and J 5 bases short, with 14 bases between. The CDR3 loop spans 14 amino acids. CDR3 DNA: TGTGCCAGCAGCCCGGGACATTCCTGGGAGACCCAGTACTTC. This codes for CASSPGHSWETQYF.

This clone has only a few counts. The chain joins TRBV28 to TRBJ1-1; 7 bases map to TRBD1. CDR3 length: 15 residues. Germline V gene lookup returns CDR1 MDHEN and CDR2 SYDVKM. The V segment lost 1 base and the J segment 6 bases; nucleotides outside the gene matches: 8. The CDR3 bases are TGTGCCAGCAGTTTATCGAACAGGGGTTCGGCTGAAGCTTTCTTT. Translation gives CASSLSNRGSAEAFF.

The gene calls are TRBV29-1 and TRBJ1-5; D gene unclear. CDR3 length: 13 residues. Trimming cost V 4 bases and J 3 bases, with 10 bases left between them. Germline-derived CDR1 and CDR2 are SQVTM and ANQGSEA. CDR3 in DNA: TGCAGCGTTGCTAGCGCCCCCAATCAGCCCCAGCATTTT. Translation: CSVASAPNQPQHF. The entire variable domain, with the rest obtained from reference TRBV29-1 and TRBJ1-5, is as follows: SAVISQKPSRDICQRGTSLTIQCQVDSQVTMMFWYRQQPGQSLTLIATANQGSEATYESGFVIDKFPISRPNLTFSTLTVSNMSPEDSSIYLCSVASAPNQPQHFGDGTRLSIL.

V usage is TRBV14 and J usage is TRBJ2-5; the D gene is possibly TRBD2 (6 bases). Germline V gene lookup returns CDR1 SGHDN and CDR2 FVKESK. V was cut by 0 bases and J by 1 base, with 18 bases left in between. The CDR3 is made up of 18 amino acids. The CDR3 loop reads CASSQEFSPDYTQETQYF. The DNA for the CDR3 is TGTGCCAGCAGCCAAGAATTCTCCCCGGACTACACCCAAGAGACCCAGTACTTC. Based on the CDR3 plus reference TRBV14 and TRBJ2-5, the full variable domain is EAGVTQFPSHSVIEKGQTVTLRCDPISGHDNLYWYRRVMGKEIKFLLHFVKESKQDESGMPNNRFLAERTGGTYSTLKVQPAELEDSGVYFCASSQEFSPDYTQETQYFGPGTRLLVL.

This clone showed up many times. This sequence joins TRBV28 and TRBJ1-5, with no clear D. The CDR3 is 15 residues long. V lost 5 bases, J lost 7 bases, and 18 bases lay in between. The germline V gene has CDR1 MDHEN and CDR2 SYDVKM. DNA of the CDR3: TGTGCCAGCAGTGGCGGTGGCCCAACCTCACAGCCCCAGCATTTT. As protein: CASSGGGPTSQPQHF.

This clone was observed a few times. This specimen includes other DNA sequences encoding the same CDR3. The gene calls are TRBV19 and TRBJ2-7; D is unresolved. V lost 5 bases to trimming and J lost 5 bases, with 7 bases between them. Germline V gene data show CDR1 as LNHDA and CDR2 as SQIVND (reference sequence). The CDR3 runs to 11 residues. This CDR3 is CASSSWDEQYF. The CDR3 region has the DNA TGTGCCAGTAGTTCTTGGGACGAGCAGTACTTC.

This clone was seen only a few times. V gene TRBV4-3 combines with J gene TRBJ1-5; unclear D gene. The germline CDR1 and CDR2 sequences are LGHNA and YSLEER. V lost 1 base to trimming and J lost 4 bases, with 5 bases between them. The CDR3 extends over 13 amino acids. CDR3 amino acids: CASSQVENQPQHF. As DNA, the CDR3 is TGCGCCAGCAGCCAAGTAGAGAATCAGCCCCAGCATTTT.

This clone ranks as medium-sized (0.01 to 0.1%). This sample also contains other DNA sequences that code for the same CDR3. The V gene is TRBV2, the J gene TRBJ2-7; 8 positions match TRBD1. V shed 6 bases, J shed 2 bases, and the junction held 3 bases outside the gene matches. The CDR3 runs 13 residues. The germline CDR1 and CDR2 sequences are SNHLY and FYNNEI. In nucleotides, the CDR3 is TGTGCCAGCAGCACAGGGGGACCCTACGAGCAGTACTTC. Translation gives CASSTGGPYEQYF. Supplemented by reference TRBV2 and TRBJ2-7, the full variable domain reads EPEVTQTPSHQVTQMGQEVILRCVPISNHLYFYWYRQILGQKVEFLVSFYNNEISEKSEIFDDQFSVERPDGSNFTLKIRSTKLEDSAMYFCASSTGGPYEQYFGPGTRLTVT.

This clone came up many times. This chain links TRBV7-2 with TRBJ2-7, with a tentative D call TRBD2 (5 bases). V lost 5 bases to trimming and J lost 7 bases, with 15 bases between them. Germline V lookup: CDR1 SGHTA, CDR2 FQGNSA. The CDR3 has 13 amino acids. Here the CDR3 DNA reads TGTGCCAGCAGCACCCTAGGGAGTCGGGAGCAGTACTTC. Residues: CASSTLGSREQYF.

This clone was seen ten or more times. The genes are TRBV7-9 and TRBJ2-5; D not resolved. Trimming shortened V by 5 bases and J by 2 bases, and 9 bases separated the two germline ends. Germline CDR1 reads SEHNR; CDR2 reads FQNEAQ (reference sequence). This CDR3 spans 13 amino acids. CDR3 amino acids: CASSRGTQETQYF. DNA for the CDR3: TGTGCCAGCAGCCGAGGTACTCAAGAGACCCAGTACTTC.

This clone has more than one count but fewer than ten. The chain employs TRBV5-4 and TRBJ2-3, with no clear D. V was clipped by 2 bases and J by 0 bases, with 10 bases between them. The CDR3 runs 15 residues. Germline V CDR1 and CDR2: SGHNT, YYREEE (reference sequence). The CDR3 DNA reads TGTGCCAGCAGCTTTGGGATCACTAGCACAGATACGCAGTATTTT. Residues: CASSFGITSTDTQYF.

The genes are TRBV2 and TRBJ2-2; possibly TRBD1 for D (6 bases). CDR3 length: 12 residues. CDR1 is SNHLY and CDR2 is FYNNEI in the germline V gene. The ends were cut back, 6 bases at V and 7 bases at J, with 9 bases in the middle. The chain's CDR3 is CASRADSGELFF. CDR3 DNA: TGTGCCAGCAGGGCGGACAGCGGGGAGCTGTTTTTT.

This clone was detected a few times. The chain links TRBV18 to TRBJ2-7; 7 bases map to TRBD1. This CDR3 contains 13 residues. Germline V gene lookup returns CDR1 KGHSH and CDR2 LQKENI. Losses at the gene ends were 1 base for V and 5 bases for J; bases not matched to a gene: 2. CDR3 DNA: TGTGCCAGCTCACCACGACAGGGAGACGAGCAGTACTTC. It encodes CASSPRQGDEQYF.

There are a few counts of this clone. The chain recombines TRBV7-9 with TRBJ2-3; 8 bases map to TRBD2. The J segment lost 5 bases and the V segment lost 2 bases, leaving 6 bases of the junction unmatched. The CDR3 runs to 15 residues. The V gene's germline CDR1 is SEHNR and CDR2 FQNEAQ (reference sequence). The CDR3 DNA reads TGTGCCAGCAGCTTAACAGCGGGAGCGTTAGATACGCAGTATTTT. Amino acids: CASSLTAGALDTQYF.

This clone was seen more than once but under ten times. The DNA for the CDR3 is TGTGCCAGCAGTACCGGGACAGGGGGCATCGAGCAGTACTTC. Protein product: CASSTGTGGIEQYF. This rearrangement joins TRBV2 to TRBJ2-7; 12 nucleotides match TRBD1. Germline loops: CDR1 SNHLY, CDR2 FYNNEI. V was clipped by 5 bases and J by 6 bases; unmatched bases: 5. CDR3 length: 14 amino acids.

This clone was counted between two and nine times. The chain has TRBV18 and TRBJ2-1, with 11 bases that match TRBD2. The germline CDR1 and CDR2 sequences are KGHSH and LQKENI. J gave up 5 bases and V 5 bases, and 5 bases lay outside the gene matches. The CDR3 is 15 amino acids. CDR3 DNA: TGTGCCAGCTCATTAGGGACTAGCGGAAACAATGAGCAGTTCTTC. Its protein is CASSLGTSGNNEQFF. Filled out from reference TRBV18 and TRBJ2-1, the complete variable domain reads NAGVMQNPRHLVRRRGQEARLRCSPMKGHSHVYWYRQLPEEGLKFMVYLQKENIIDESGMPKERFSAEFPKEGPSILRIQQVVRGDSAAYFCASSLGTSGNNEQFFGPGTRLTVL.